These 2 T cell receptor beta chains were all obtained from the same sample, sequenced in a study of blood T cell repertoires in COVID-19. The method was immunoSEQ multiplex PCR; TCRdb's version includes in-frame clones alone and lacks a portion of them. The data contain roughly 190,000 clones, less than 80% of them singletons. What was sequenced was peripheral blood. The receptors were sampled from a woman aged 50 to 60 with acute or convalescent COVID-19.

The rearrangement links TRBV11-2 to TRBJ2-1; 11 bases align to TRBD2. CDR3 size: 14 residues. V was pared by 4 bases and J by 7 bases, with 3 bases of the junction left unmatched. Germline V gene data show CDR1 as SGHAT and CDR2 as FQNNGV. The CDR3: CASSSTSGGNEQFF. In DNA form, the CDR3 reads TGTGCCAGCAGCTCTACTAGCGGGGGTAATGAGCAGTTCTTC.

The CDR3 spells CASSEGEETQYF. The CDR3 nucleotides read TGTGCCAGCAGTGAAGGAGAGGAGACCCAGTACTTC. This rearrangement joins TRBV2 to TRBJ2-5, with unresolved D. Germline CDR1 SNHLY, CDR2 FYNNEI. Trimming cost V 1 base and J 5 bases, with 5 bases left between them. The CDR3 loop spans 12 amino acids.